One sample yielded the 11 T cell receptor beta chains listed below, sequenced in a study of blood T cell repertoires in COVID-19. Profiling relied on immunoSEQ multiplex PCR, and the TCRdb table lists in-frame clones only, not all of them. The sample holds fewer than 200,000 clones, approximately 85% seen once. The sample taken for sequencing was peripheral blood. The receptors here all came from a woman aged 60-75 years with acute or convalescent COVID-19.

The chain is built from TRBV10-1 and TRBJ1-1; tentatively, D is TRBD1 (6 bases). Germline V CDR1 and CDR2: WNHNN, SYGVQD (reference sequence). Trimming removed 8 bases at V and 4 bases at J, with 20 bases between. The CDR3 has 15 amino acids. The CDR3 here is CASPDLTGHLTEAFF. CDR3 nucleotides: TGCGCCAGCCCAGACCTGACGGGACACCTCACTGAAGCTTTCTTT.

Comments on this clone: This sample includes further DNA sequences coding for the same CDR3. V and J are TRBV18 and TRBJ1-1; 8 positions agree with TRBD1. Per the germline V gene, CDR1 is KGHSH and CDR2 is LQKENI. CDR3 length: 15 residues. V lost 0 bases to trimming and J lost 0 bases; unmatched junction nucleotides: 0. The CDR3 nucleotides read TGTGCCAGCTCACCACCGACAGGGGTGAACACTGAAGCTTTCTTT. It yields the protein CASSPPTGVNTEAFF.

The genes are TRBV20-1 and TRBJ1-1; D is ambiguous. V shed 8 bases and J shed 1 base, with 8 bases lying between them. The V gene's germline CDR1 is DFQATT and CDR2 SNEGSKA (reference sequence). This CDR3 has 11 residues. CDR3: CSPRQNTEAFF. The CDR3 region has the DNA TGCAGTCCTCGACAGAACACTGAAGCTTTCTTT.

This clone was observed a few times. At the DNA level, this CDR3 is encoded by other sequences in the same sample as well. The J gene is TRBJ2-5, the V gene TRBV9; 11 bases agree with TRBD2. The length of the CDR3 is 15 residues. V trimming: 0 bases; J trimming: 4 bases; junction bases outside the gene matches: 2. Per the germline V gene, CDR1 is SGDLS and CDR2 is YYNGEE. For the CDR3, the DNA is TGTGCCAGCAGCGTAGATAGCGGGAGGGGAGAGACCCAGTACTTC. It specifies CASSVDSGRGETQYF.

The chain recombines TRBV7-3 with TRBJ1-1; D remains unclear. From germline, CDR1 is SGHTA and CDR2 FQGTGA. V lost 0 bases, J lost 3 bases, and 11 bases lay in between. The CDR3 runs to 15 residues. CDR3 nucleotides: TGTGCCAGCAGCTTAACGTACCGCACGGACACTGAAGCTTTCTTT. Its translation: CASSLTYRTDTEAFF.

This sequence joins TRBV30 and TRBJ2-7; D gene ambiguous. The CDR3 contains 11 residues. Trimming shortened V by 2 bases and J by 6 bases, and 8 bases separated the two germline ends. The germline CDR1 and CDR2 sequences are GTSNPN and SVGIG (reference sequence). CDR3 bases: TGTGCCTGGAGTCCACGGTCCGAGCAGTACTTC. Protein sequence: CAWSPRSEQYF.

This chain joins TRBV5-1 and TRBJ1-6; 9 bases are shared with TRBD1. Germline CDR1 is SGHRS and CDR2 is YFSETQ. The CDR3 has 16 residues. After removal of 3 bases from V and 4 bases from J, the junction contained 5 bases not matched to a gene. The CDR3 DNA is TGCGCCAGCAGCTGGGGACAGGGCCGATATAATTCACCCCTCCACTTT. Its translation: CASSWGQGRYNSPLHF.

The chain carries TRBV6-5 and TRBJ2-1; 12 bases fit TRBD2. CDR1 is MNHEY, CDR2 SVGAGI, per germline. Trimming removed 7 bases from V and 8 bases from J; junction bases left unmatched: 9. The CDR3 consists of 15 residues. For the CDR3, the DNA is TGTGCCAGCACCTCGACTAGCGGGAGTGGGTATGAGCAGTTCTTC. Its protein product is CASTSTSGSGYEQFF.

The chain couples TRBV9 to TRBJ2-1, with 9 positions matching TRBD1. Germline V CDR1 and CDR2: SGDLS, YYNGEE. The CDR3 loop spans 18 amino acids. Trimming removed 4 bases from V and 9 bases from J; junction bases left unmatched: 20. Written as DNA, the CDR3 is TGTGCCAGCAGCCCAACGAACCCCCGCGGGGACAGGGCGGGTGAGCAGTTCTTC. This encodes CASSPTNPRGDRAGEQFF. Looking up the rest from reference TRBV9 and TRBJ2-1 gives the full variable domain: DSGVTQTPKHLITATGQRVTLRCSPRSGDLSVYWYQQSLDQGLQFLIQYYNGEERAKGNILERFSAQQFPDLHSELNLSSLELGDSALYFCASSPTNPRGDRAGEQFFGPGTRLTVL.

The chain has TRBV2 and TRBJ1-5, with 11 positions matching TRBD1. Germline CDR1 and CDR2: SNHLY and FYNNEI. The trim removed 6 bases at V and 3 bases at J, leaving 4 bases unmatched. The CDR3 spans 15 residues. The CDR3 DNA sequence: TGTGCCAGCAGGGGGACAGGGGGGAACAATCAGCCCCAGCATTTT. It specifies CASRGTGGNNQPQHF.

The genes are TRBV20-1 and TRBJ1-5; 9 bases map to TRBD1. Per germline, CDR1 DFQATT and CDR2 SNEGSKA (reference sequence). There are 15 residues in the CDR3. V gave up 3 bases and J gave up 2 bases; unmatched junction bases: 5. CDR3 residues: CSASVQGARNQPQHF. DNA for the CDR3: TGCAGTGCTAGTGTACAGGGGGCTCGCAATCAGCCCCAGCATTTT.